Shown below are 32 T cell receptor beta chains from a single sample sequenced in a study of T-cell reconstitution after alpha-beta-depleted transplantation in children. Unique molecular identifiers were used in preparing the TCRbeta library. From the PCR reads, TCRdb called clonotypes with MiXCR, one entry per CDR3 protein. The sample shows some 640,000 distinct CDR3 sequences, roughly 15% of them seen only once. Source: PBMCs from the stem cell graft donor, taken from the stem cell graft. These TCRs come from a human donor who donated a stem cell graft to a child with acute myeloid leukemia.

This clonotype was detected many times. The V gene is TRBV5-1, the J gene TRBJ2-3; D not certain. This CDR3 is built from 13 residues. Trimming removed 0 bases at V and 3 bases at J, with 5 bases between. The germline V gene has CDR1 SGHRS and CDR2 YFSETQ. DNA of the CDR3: TGCGCCAGCAGCTTGGATCTGACAGATACGCAGTATTTT. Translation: CASSLDLTDTQYF.

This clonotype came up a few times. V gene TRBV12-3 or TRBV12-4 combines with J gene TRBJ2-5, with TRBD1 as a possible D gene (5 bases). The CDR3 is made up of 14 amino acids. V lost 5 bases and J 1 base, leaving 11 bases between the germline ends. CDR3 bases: TGTGCCAGCAGTCCCAGGACAAGCCAAGAGACCCAGTACTTC. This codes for CASSPRTSQETQYF.

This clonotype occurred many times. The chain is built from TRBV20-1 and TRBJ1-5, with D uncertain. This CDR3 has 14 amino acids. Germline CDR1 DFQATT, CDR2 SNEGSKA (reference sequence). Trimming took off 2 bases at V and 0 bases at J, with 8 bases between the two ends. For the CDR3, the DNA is TGCAGTGCTAGAAGCGGGATTAGCAATCAGCCCCAGCATTTT. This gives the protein CSARSGISNQPQHF.

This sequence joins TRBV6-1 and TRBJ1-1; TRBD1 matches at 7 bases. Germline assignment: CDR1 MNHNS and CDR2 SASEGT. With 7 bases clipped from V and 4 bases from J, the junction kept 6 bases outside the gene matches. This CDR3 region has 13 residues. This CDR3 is CASTTHRGTEAFF. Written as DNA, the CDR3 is TGTGCCAGCACCACTCACAGGGGCACTGAAGCTTTCTTT.

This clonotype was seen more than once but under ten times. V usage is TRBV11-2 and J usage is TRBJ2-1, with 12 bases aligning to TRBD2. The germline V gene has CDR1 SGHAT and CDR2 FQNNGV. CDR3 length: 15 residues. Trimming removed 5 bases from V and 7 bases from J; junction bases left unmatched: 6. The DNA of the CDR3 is TGTGCCAGCAGCGGTACTAGCGGGAGGCGGAATGAGCAGTTCTTC. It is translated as CASSGTSGRRNEQFF.

The CDR3 sequence: CASSSPGINTGELFF. CDR3 nucleotides: TGTGCCAGCAGCTCTCCTGGGATTAACACCGGGGAGCTGTTTTTT. The rearrangement joins TRBV7-2 to TRBJ2-2; no firm D call. Per the germline V gene, CDR1 is SGHTA and CDR2 is FQGNSA. This CDR3 is 15 amino acids long. V shed 4 bases and J shed 2 bases, with 11 bases lying between them.

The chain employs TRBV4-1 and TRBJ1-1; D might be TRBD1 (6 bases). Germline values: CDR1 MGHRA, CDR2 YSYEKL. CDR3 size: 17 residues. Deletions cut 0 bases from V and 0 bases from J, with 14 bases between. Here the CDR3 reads CASSQDINREMNTEAFF. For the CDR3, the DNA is TGCGCCAGCAGCCAAGATATAAACAGGGAAATGAACACTGAAGCTTTCTTT.

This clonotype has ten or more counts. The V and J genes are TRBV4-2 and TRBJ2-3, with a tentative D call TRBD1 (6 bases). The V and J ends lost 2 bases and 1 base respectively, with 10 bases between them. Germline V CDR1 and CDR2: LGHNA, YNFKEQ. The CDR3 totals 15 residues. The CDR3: CASSQNRDGTDTQYF. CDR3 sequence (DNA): TGTGCCAGCAGCCAAAACAGGGACGGCACAGATACGCAGTATTTT.

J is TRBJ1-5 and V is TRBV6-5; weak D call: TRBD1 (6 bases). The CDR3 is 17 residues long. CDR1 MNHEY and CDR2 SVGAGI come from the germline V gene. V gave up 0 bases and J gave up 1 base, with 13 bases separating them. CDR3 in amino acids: CASSYSRGLGSNQPQHF. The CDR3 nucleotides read TGTGCCAGCAGTTACTCCAGGGGTCTGGGCAGCAATCAGCCCCAGCATTTT.

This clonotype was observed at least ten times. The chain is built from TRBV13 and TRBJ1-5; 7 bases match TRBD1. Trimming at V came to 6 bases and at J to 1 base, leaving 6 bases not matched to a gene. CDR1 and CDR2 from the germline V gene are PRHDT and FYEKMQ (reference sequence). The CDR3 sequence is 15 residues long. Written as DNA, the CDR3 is TGTGCCAGCAGTTTGGGCAGGGGGAGCAATCAGCCCCAGCATTTT. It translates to CASSLGRGSNQPQHF.

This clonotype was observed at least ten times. CDR3 sequence reads: CASSLGSGGAYNEQFF. In DNA, the CDR3 is TGCGCCAGCAGCTTAGGGAGCGGGGGGGCCTACAATGAGCAGTTCTTC. The chain has TRBV5-1 and TRBJ2-1, with 10 nucleotides matching TRBD2. After removal of 2 bases from V and 2 bases from J, the junction contained 4 bases not matched to a gene. Per the germline V gene, CDR1 is SGHRS and CDR2 is YFSETQ. The CDR3 loop spans 16 amino acids.

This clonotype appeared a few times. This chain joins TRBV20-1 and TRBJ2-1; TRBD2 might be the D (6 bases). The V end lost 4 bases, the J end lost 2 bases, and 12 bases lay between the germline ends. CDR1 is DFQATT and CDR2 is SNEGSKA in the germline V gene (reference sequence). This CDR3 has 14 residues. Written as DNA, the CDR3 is TGCAGTGCTACCAGGACTATTGCCTACAATGAGCAGTTCTTC. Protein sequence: CSATRTIAYNEQFF.

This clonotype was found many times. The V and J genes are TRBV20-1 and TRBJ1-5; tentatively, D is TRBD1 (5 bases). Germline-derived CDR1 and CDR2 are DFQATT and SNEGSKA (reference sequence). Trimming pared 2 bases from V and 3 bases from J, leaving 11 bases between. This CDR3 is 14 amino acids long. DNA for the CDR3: TGCAGTGCTAGACAGGGAACTCACAATCAGCCCCAGCATTTT. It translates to CSARQGTHNQPQHF.

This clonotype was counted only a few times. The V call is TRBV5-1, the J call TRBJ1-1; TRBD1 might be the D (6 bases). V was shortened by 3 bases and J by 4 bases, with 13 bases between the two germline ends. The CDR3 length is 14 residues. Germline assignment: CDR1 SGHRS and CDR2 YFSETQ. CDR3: CASSSGGASTEAFF. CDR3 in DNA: TGCGCCAGCAGCTCCGGGGGCGCGAGCACTGAAGCTTTCTTT. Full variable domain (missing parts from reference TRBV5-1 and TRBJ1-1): KAGVTQTPRYLIKTRGQQVTLSCSPISGHRSVSWYQQTPGQGLQFLFEYFSETQRNKGNFPGRFSGRQFSNSRSEMNVSTLELGDSALYLCASSSGGASTEAFFGQGTRLTVV.

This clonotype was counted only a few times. DNA for the CDR3: TGCGCCAGCAGCTTGGGACACGGCTACGAGCAGTACGTC. It codes for CASSLGHGYEQYV. This rearrangement joins TRBV5-1 to TRBJ2-7; D gene uncertain. The ends were cut back, 0 bases at V and 3 bases at J, with 7 bases in the middle. Germline CDR1 SGHRS, CDR2 YFSETQ. The CDR3 consists of 13 residues.

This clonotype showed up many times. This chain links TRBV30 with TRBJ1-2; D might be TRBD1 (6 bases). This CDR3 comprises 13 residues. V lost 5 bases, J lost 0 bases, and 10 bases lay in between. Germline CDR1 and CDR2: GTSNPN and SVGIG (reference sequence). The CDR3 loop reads CAWGQRANYGYTF. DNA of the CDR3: TGTGCCTGGGGACAGCGTGCTAACTATGGCTACACCTTC.

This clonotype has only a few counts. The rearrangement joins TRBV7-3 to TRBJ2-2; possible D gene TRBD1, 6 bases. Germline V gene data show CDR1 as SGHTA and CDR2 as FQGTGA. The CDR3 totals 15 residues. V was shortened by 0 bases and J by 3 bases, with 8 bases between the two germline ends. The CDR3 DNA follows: TGTGCCAGCAGCTTAACGGGACACTACACCGGGGAGCTGTTTTTT. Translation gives CASSLTGHYTGELFF.

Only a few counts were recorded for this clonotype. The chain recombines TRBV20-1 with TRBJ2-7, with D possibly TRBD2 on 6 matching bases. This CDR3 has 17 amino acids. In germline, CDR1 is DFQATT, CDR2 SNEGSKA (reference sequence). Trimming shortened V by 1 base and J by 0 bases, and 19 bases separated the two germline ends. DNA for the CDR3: TGCAGTGCTAGAGTTGTGAAGAAGGGCGGGGCCTCCTACGAGCAGTACTTC. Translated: CSARVVKKGGASYEQYF.

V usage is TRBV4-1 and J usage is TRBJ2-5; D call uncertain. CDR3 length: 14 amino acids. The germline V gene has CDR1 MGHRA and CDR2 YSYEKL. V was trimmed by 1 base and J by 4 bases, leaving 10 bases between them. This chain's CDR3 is CASSQGLYGETQYF. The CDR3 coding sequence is TGCGCCAGCAGCCAAGGGCTGTACGGAGAGACCCAGTACTTC.

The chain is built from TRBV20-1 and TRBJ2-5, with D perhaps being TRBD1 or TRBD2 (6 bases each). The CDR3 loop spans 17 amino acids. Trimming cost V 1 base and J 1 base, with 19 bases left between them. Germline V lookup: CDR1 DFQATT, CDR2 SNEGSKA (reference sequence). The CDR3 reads CSARAYLTGTSQETQYF. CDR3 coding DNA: TGCAGTGCTAGAGCTTATTTAACAGGGACTTCCCAAGAGACCCAGTACTTC.

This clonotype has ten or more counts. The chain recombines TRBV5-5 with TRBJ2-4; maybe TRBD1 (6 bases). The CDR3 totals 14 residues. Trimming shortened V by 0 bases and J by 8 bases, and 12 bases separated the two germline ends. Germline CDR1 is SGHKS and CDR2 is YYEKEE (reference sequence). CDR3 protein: CASSLVQGGYIQYF. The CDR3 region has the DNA TGTGCCAGCAGCTTGGTACAGGGTGGGTACATTCAGTACTTC.

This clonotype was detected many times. The CDR3 DNA follows: TGCAGTGCCAAATTACCCTCTGGAAACACCATATATTTT. Translation: CSAKLPSGNTIYF. This chain joins TRBV20-1 and TRBJ1-3; D remains ambiguous. Germline loops: CDR1 DFQATT, CDR2 SNEGSKA (reference sequence). There are 13 residues in the CDR3. The V and J ends lost 6 bases and 0 bases respectively, with 9 bases between them.

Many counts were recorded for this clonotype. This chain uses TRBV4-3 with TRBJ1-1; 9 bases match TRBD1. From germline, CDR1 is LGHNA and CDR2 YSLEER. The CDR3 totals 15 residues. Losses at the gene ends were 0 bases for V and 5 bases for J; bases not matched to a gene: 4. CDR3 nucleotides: TGCGCCAGCAGCCAAGATGGGACAGGGAGGACTGAAGCTTTCTTT. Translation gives CASSQDGTGRTEAFF.

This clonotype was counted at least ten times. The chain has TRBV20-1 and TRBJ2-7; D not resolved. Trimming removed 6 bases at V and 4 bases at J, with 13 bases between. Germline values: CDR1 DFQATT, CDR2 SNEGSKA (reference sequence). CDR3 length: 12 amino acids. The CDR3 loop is CSAGLVLYEQYF. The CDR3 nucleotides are TGCAGTGCAGGCCTAGTCCTATACGAGCAGTACTTC.

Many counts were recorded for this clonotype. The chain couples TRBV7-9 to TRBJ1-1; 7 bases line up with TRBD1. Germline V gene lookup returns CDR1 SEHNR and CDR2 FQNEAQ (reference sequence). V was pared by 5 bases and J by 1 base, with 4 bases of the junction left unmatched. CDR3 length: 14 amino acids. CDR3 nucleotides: TGTGCCAGCAGCGGAGGGGGCCGGAACACTGAAGCTTTCTTT. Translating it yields CASSGGGRNTEAFF.

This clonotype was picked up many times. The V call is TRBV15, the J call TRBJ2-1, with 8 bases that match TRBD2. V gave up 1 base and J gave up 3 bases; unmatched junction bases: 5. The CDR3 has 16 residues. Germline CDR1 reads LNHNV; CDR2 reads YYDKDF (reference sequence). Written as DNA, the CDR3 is TGTGCCACCAGCAGAGGAGGGACTAGTTTCTACAATGAGCAGTTCTTC. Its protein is CATSRGGTSFYNEQFF.

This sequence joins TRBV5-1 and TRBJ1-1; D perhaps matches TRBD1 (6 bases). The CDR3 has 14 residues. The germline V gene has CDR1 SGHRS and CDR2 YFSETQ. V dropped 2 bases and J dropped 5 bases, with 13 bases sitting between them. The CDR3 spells CASSLTLGGTEAFF. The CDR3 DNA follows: TGCGCCAGCAGCTTAACCTTAGGGGGAACTGAAGCTTTCTTT.

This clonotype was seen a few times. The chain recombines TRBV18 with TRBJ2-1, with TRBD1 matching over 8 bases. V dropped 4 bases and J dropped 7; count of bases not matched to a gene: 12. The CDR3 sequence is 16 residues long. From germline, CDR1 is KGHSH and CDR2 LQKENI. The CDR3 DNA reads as TGTGCCAGCTCACGGTCGGTTCGGACAGGGCAAAATGAGCAGTTCTTC. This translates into CASSRSVRTGQNEQFF.

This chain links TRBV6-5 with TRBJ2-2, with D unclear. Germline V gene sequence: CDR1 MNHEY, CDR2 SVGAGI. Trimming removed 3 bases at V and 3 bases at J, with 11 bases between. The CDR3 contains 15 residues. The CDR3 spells CASSYWETDTGELFF. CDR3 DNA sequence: TGTGCCAGCAGTTATTGGGAAACCGACACCGGGGAGCTGTTTTTT.

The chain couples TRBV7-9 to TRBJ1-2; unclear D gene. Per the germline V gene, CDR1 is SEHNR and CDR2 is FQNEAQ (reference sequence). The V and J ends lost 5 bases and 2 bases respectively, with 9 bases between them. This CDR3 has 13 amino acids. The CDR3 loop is CASSPQDNYGYTF. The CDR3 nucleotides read TGTGCCAGCAGCCCTCAGGACAACTATGGCTACACCTTC.

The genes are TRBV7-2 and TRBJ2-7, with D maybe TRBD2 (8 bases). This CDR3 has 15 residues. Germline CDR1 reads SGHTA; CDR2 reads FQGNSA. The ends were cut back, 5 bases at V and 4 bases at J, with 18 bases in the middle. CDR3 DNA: TGTGCCAGCAGCCCTCGGGAGGGGGCGAGGTACGAGCAGTACTTC. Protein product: CASSPREGARYEQYF.

The CDR3 coding sequence is TGTGCCAGCAGCTACAGACCAGGGGCAACTAATGAAAAACTGTTTTTT. Amino acid sequence: CASSYRPGATNEKLFF. The rearrangement uses TRBV27 and TRBJ1-4, with D maybe TRBD1 (6 bases). CDR1 is MNHEY, CDR2 SMNVEV, per germline (reference sequence). Trimming cost V 6 bases and J 0 bases, with 14 bases left between them. This CDR3 contains 16 residues.